The 14 T cell receptor beta chains presented below share a single source sample, sequenced in a study of blood T cell repertoires in COVID-19. TCRdb's table, derived via immunoSEQ multiplex PCR, lists solely in-frame clones and lacks some. The sample includes around 81,000 clones, over 70% of them seen just once. Sequences were obtained from peripheral blood. The receptors were gathered from a human donor in a cohort sampled during active COVID-19.

The V gene is TRBV19, the J gene TRBJ1-1; TRBD1 might be the D (5 bases). The germline V and J ends were trimmed by 9 bases and 2 bases, with 16 bases remaining between them. The CDR3 has 14 residues. The V gene's germline CDR1 is LNHDA and CDR2 SQIVND (reference sequence). The CDR3 loop is CASRERGLNTEAFF. The CDR3 coding sequence is TGTGCCAGCAGGGAAAGGGGCCTCAACACTGAAGCTTTCTTT.

The J gene is TRBJ1-4, the V gene TRBV5-5, with TRBD1 as a possible D gene (6 bases). Between the trimmed V and J ends, which lost 4 bases and 4 bases, there was a span of 11 bases. The length of the CDR3 is 14 residues. Germline V gene lookup returns CDR1 SGHKS and CDR2 YYEKEE (reference sequence). The CDR3 sequence: CASSTDRSNEKLFF. The CDR3 DNA follows: TGTGCCAGCAGCACCGACAGGAGTAATGAAAAACTGTTTTTT.

The chain couples TRBV5-4 to TRBJ2-2; D is ambiguous. CDR1 is SGHNT and CDR2 is YYREEE in the germline V gene (reference sequence). Between the trimmed V and J ends, which lost 4 bases and 3 bases, there was a span of 13 bases. The CDR3 is 15 amino acids. In nucleotides, the CDR3 is TGTGCCAGCAGCGAAAATAGAGCCTACACCGGGGAGCTGTTTTTT. It encodes CASSENRAYTGELFF.

This chain links TRBV7-9 with TRBJ2-3, with TRBD1 matching over 7 bases. This CDR3 has 14 amino acids. Per the germline V gene, CDR1 is SEHNR and CDR2 is FQNEAQ (reference sequence). Trimming cost V 1 base and J 6 bases; bases outside gene matches: 4. In nucleotides, the CDR3 is TGTGCCAGCAGCTTAGACTTCAGGGGGGATACGCAGTATTTT. Residues: CASSLDFRGDTQYF.

V gene TRBV11-2 combines with J gene TRBJ1-6, with D tentatively TRBD1 (6 bases). V was shortened by 6 bases and J by 4 bases, with 19 bases between the two germline ends. The CDR3 consists of 17 residues. In germline, CDR1 is SGHAT, CDR2 FQNNGV. Here the CDR3 DNA reads TGTGCCAGCAGTCTCGAGACGACAGGATTTTATAATTCACCCCTCCACTTT. It yields the protein CASSLETTGFYNSPLHF.

The V gene is TRBV28, the J gene TRBJ1-5; D might be TRBD1 (5 bases). This CDR3 contains 15 residues. Per germline, CDR1 MDHEN and CDR2 SYDVKM. V was trimmed by 6 bases and J by 7 bases, leaving 19 bases between them. The CDR3 sequence is CASSRAGSPGQPQHF. The CDR3, as DNA: TGTGCCAGCAGCCGTGCCGGGTCCCCAGGGCAGCCCCAGCATTTT.

The chain has TRBV2 and TRBJ1-2; no firm D call. Germline V gene data show CDR1 as SNHLY and CDR2 as FYNNEI. The CDR3 sequence is 12 residues long. V was trimmed by 0 bases and J by 5 bases, leaving 4 bases between them. DNA of the CDR3: TGTGCCAGCAGTGAAGCCGGGTATGGCTACACCTTC. As protein: CASSEAGYGYTF.

J is TRBJ1-6 and V is TRBV19, with 7 positions matching TRBD1. Per germline, CDR1 LNHDA and CDR2 SQIVND (reference sequence). The CDR3 consists of 15 residues. After removal of 6 bases from V and 4 bases from J, the junction contained 6 bases not matched to a gene. The CDR3 loop reads CASSPQGTYNSPLHF. DNA for the CDR3: TGTGCCAGTAGCCCACAGGGGACTTATAATTCACCCCTCCACTTT.

This chain joins TRBV5-1 and TRBJ2-3; 10 nucleotides line up with TRBD2. Per germline, CDR1 SGHRS and CDR2 YFSETQ. The J segment lost 3 bases and the V segment lost 2 bases, leaving 9 bases of the junction unmatched. The CDR3 length is 17 residues. In DNA, the CDR3 is TGCGCCAGCAGCTTTTTGGCTAGCGGGAGTCGGACAGATACGCAGTATTTT. This translates into CASSFLASGSRTDTQYF.

The chain uses TRBV27 and TRBJ2-1; TRBD2 might be the D (6 bases). The germline gives CDR1 MNHEY, CDR2 SMNVEV (reference sequence). V lost 8 bases, J lost 8 bases, and 25 bases lay in between. This CDR3 spans 16 amino acids. The CDR3, as DNA: TGTGCCAGCTCCCTGGTAGGAGGAGGGGTCTGGGATGAGCAGTTCTTC. Translating it yields CASSLVGGGVWDEQFF.

The chain is built from TRBV19 and TRBJ1-1; tentatively, D is TRBD1 (6 bases). The CDR3 is made up of 11 amino acids. The germline V and J ends were trimmed by 7 bases and 10 bases, with 13 bases remaining between them. From germline, CDR1 is LNHDA and CDR2 SQIVND (reference sequence). CDR3 in amino acids: CASIGGRGAFF. The CDR3 DNA reads as TGTGCCAGTATCGGCGGCAGGGGAGCTTTCTTT.

The rearrangement joins TRBV28 to TRBJ2-1; the match to TRBD2 covers 15 bases. In germline, CDR1 is MDHEN, CDR2 SYDVKM. Unmatched junction bases numbered 14, after V lost 7 bases and J lost 7 bases. This CDR3 is built from 18 residues. In DNA form, the CDR3 reads TGTGCCAGCACACCCAGGACTAGCGGGGGGGCTAGGGGTAATGAGCAGTTCTTC. It is translated as CASTPRTSGGARGNEQFF.

The chain employs TRBV5-3 and TRBJ1-6, with 7 positions matching TRBD1. TRBV5-3 is classed as an ORF, of uncertain function. V lost 3 bases and J lost 5; bases outside the gene matches: 5. The CDR3 length is 15 residues. This CDR3 is CARSWPGQNNSPLHF. The CDR3 DNA sequence: TGTGCCAGAAGCTGGCCGGGACAGAATAATTCACCCCTCCACTTT.

This clone was seen once. The V call is TRBV7-3, the J call TRBJ2-3, with 7 nucleotides matching TRBD2. The CDR3 has 13 amino acids. Losses at the gene ends were 4 bases for V and 8 bases for J; bases not matched to a gene: 6. CDR1 is SGHTA and CDR2 is FQGTGA in the germline V gene. CDR3: CASSSPGGGTQYF. The CDR3, as DNA: TGTGCCAGCAGCTCCCCGGGCGGGGGTACGCAGTATTTT.